One and the same sample provided the 28 T cell receptor beta chains below, sequenced in a study of blood T cell repertoires in COVID-19. Sequenced by immunoSEQ multiplex PCR; TCRdb stores in-frame clones only, minus some. The data contain roughly 180,000 clones, approximately 85% of them singletons. Material for sequencing was PBMCs or T cells enriched from blood (not recorded which). These receptors originate from a man aged 35 to 55 who had recovered from COVID-19.

This chain uses TRBV7-2 with TRBJ2-2, with D maybe TRBD2 (5 bases). CDR3 length equals 15 residues. V gave up 2 bases and J gave up 4 bases, with 11 bases separating them. The germline gives CDR1 SGHTA, CDR2 FQGNSA. CDR3 nucleotide sequence: TGTGCCAGCAGCTTACGAGGGTCGGGCACCGGGGAGCTGTTTTTT. Translation gives CASSLRGSGTGELFF.

The chain couples TRBV5-1 to TRBJ2-5; 9 nucleotides agree with TRBD1. The CDR3 is made up of 14 amino acids. The germline CDR1 and CDR2 sequences are SGHRS and YFSETQ. Unmatched junction bases numbered 4, after V lost 1 base and J lost 6 bases. CDR3 amino acids: CASSLTGGVKTQYF. The CDR3 region has the DNA TGCGCCAGCAGCTTGACAGGGGGCGTAAAGACCCAGTACTTC.

The gene calls are TRBV20-1 and TRBJ2-5, with TRBD1 matching 7 bases. The germline CDR1 and CDR2 sequences are DFQATT and SNEGSKA (reference sequence). Trimming cost V 3 bases and J 1 base; bases outside gene matches: 5. This CDR3 contains 14 residues. CDR3 in amino acids: CSASRGPVQETQYF. DNA of the CDR3: TGCAGTGCTAGTAGGGGGCCGGTCCAAGAGACCCAGTACTTC.

The sample holds one count of this clone. The V call is TRBV4-3, the J call TRBJ1-2; D is unclear. This CDR3 is 14 amino acids long. V was trimmed by 0 bases and J by 8 bases, leaving 13 bases between them. Looked up from germline, CDR1 is LGHNA and CDR2 is YSLEER. The CDR3 loop reads CASSQDLGVGGYTF. In DNA, the CDR3 is TGCGCCAGCAGCCAAGATCTCGGGGTGGGAGGCTACACCTTC.

The chain links TRBV5-1 to TRBJ2-2, with 7 positions matching TRBD2. Unmatched junction bases numbered 7, after V lost 2 bases and J lost 0 bases. Germline V gene lookup returns CDR1 SGHRS and CDR2 YFSETQ. CDR3 length equals 17 residues. The CDR3, as DNA: TGCGCCAGCAGCTTTTTGCAGGGACTACCGAACACCGGGGAGCTGTTTTTT. It is translated as CASSFLQGLPNTGELFF. Full variable domain (remainder filled in from reference TRBV5-1 and TRBJ2-2): KAGVTQTPRYLIKTRGQQVTLSCSPISGHRSVSWYQQTPGQGLQFLFEYFSETQRNKGNFPGRFSGRQFSNSRSEMNVSTLELGDSALYLCASSFLQGLPNTGELFFGEGSRLTVL.

This clone was picked up one time. The V gene is TRBV6-2 or TRBV6-3, the J gene TRBJ2-1; the match to TRBD2 covers 12 bases. Trimming removed 2 bases from V and 4 bases from J; junction bases left unmatched: 9. CDR3 length equals 18 residues. Germline assignment: CDR1 MNHEY and CDR2 SVGEGT. Here the CDR3 DNA reads TGTGCCAGCAGTTACCTGGGACTAGCGGGCAGACATTACAATGAGCAGTTCTTC. It is translated as CASSYLGLAGRHYNEQFF.

This clone has just a few counts. V usage is TRBV5-4 and J usage is TRBJ1-1; D might be TRBD1 (5 bases). The V end was cut by 4 bases, the J end by 5 bases, with 21 bases between. CDR3 length: 16 residues. Germline lookup yields CDR1 SGHNT and CDR2 YYREEE (reference sequence). The DNA of the CDR3 is TGTGCCAGCAGCCCGGGGGGGACTCTCGGGTTAACTGAAGCTTTCTTT. It specifies CASSPGGTLGLTEAFF.

The chain links TRBV30 to TRBJ2-7; 8 nucleotides line up with TRBD2. With 2 bases clipped from V and 5 bases from J, the junction kept 11 bases outside the gene matches. The germline gives CDR1 GTSNPN, CDR2 SVGIG (reference sequence). The length of the CDR3 is 15 residues. For the CDR3, the DNA is TGTGCCTGGAGTAGGGGCGGGAGGATCTTTGACGAGCAGTACTTC. This gives the protein CAWSRGGRIFDEQYF.

V gene TRBV19 combines with J gene TRBJ2-2, with 12 bases identical to TRBD1. CDR1 is LNHDA and CDR2 is SQIVND in the germline V gene (reference sequence). The CDR3 is 15 residues long. The J segment lost 7 bases and the V segment lost 8 bases, leaving 8 bases of the junction unmatched. CDR3 nucleotides: TGTGCCAGTGAACGGGACAGGGGGCGGGGCGGGGAGCTGTTTTTT. Translation gives CASERDRGRGGELFF.

This chain connects TRBV3-1 (or the pseudogene TRBV3-2) to TRBJ2-2; 15 bases align to TRBD2. CDR1 LGHDT and CDR2 YNNKEL come from the germline V gene (reference sequence). The CDR3 contains 19 residues. V was clipped by 0 bases and J by 4 bases; unmatched bases: 6. CDR3: CASSQDIRTSGRATGELFF. CDR3 sequence (DNA): TGTGCCAGCAGCCAAGACATTAGGACTAGCGGGAGGGCCACCGGGGAGCTGTTTTTT.

The genes are TRBV4-2 and TRBJ2-1, with 8 bases matching TRBD2. CDR1 is LGHNA, CDR2 YNFKEQ, per germline. V trimming: 0 bases; J trimming: 3 bases; junction bases outside the gene matches: 7. The CDR3 consists of 17 residues. The CDR3 loop is CASSQDLLAGNYNEQFF. The DNA for the CDR3 is TGTGCCAGCAGCCAAGATCTGCTAGCGGGTAACTACAATGAGCAGTTCTTC.

The chain carries TRBV5-4 and TRBJ2-1, with D maybe TRBD1 (5 bases). Germline values: CDR1 SGHNT, CDR2 YYREEE (reference sequence). The V and J ends lost 4 bases and 3 bases respectively, with 17 bases between them. The CDR3 sequence is 16 residues long. This CDR3 is CASSVTQGNGYNEQFF. The CDR3 DNA is TGTGCCAGCAGCGTCACTCAGGGTAACGGCTACAATGAGCAGTTCTTC.

The count of this clone is one. This sequence joins TRBV16 and TRBJ2-2; D is unresolved. Trimming removed 0 bases at V and 7 bases at J, with 6 bases between. This CDR3 is built from 13 residues. Germline assignment: CDR1 KGHSY and CDR2 FQNENV. The CDR3: CASSQSIGGELFF. The CDR3 nucleotides read TGTGCCAGCAGCCAATCGATCGGCGGGGAGCTGTTTTTT. The variable domain in full, completed from reference TRBV16 and TRBJ2-2, reads GEEVAQTPKHLVRGEGQKAKLYCAPIKGHSYVFWYQQVLKNEFKFLISFQNENVFDETGMPKERFSAKCLPNSPCSLEIQATKLEDSAVYFCASSQSIGGELFFGEGSRLTVL.

This clone was observed a handful of times. This rearrangement joins TRBV9 to TRBJ1-5, with a possible D match to TRBD1 (6 bases). Germline CDR1 reads SGDLS; CDR2 reads YYNGEE. This CDR3 has 15 amino acids. Trimming stripped 3 bases from V and 5 bases from J, with 15 bases between. CDR3 residues: CASSAEGGDHQPQHF. In nucleotides, the CDR3 is TGTGCCAGCAGCGCCGAGGGGGGGGACCATCAGCCCCAGCATTTT.

The chain is built from TRBV5-1 and TRBJ2-5; 13 bases are shared with TRBD2. Losses at the gene ends were 2 bases for V and 5 bases for J; bases not matched to a gene: 3. Germline lookup yields CDR1 SGHRS and CDR2 YFSETQ. This CDR3 spans 15 amino acids. The CDR3 DNA is TGCGCCAGCAGCTTAACTAGCGGGAGGGCGGAGACCCAGTACTTC. As protein: CASSLTSGRAETQYF.

This clone was recorded once. The chain links TRBV29-1 to TRBJ2-3; TRBD2 matches 7 bases. V shed 8 bases, J shed 2 bases, and the junction held 7 bases outside the gene matches. CDR3 length: 13 residues. Germline lookup yields CDR1 SQVTM and CDR2 ANQGSEA. For the CDR3, the DNA is TGCAGCTCGGTGACTAGCTTCACAGATACGCAGTATTTT. Protein: CSSVTSFTDTQYF.

This chain links TRBV30 with TRBJ2-7; tentative D call: TRBD2 (6 bases). The CDR3 covers 12 residues. Looked up from germline, CDR1 is GTSNPN and CDR2 is SVGIG (reference sequence). Trimming removed 3 bases at V and 9 bases at J, with 15 bases between. CDR3 sequence (DNA): TGTGCCTGGAGCGGGGGTTTTAGTAGGCAGTACGTC. This codes for CAWSGGFSRQYV.

The chain recombines TRBV4-3 with TRBJ1-5, with a weak D call TRBD1 (6 bases). The germline gives CDR1 LGHNA, CDR2 YSLEER. The CDR3 totals 20 residues. With 0 bases removed from V and 0 bases from J, the gap between germline ends came to 21 bases. The CDR3, as DNA: TGCGCCAGCAGCCAAGATATCCCCGAGGGGGTGGACCTTAGCAATCAGCCCCAGCATTTT. Translated, it gives CASSQDIPEGVDLSNQPQHF.

The chain uses TRBV5-5 and TRBJ2-3, with D possibly being TRBD1 (6 bases). The CDR3 is made up of 15 amino acids. From germline, CDR1 is SGHKS and CDR2 YYEKEE (reference sequence). V was trimmed by 3 bases and J by 0 bases, leaving 11 bases between them. CDR3 sequence: CASSSNRASTDTQYF. The CDR3 nucleotides are TGTGCCAGCAGCTCTAACAGGGCAAGCACAGATACGCAGTATTTT.

The V call is TRBV30, the J call TRBJ1-5; D uncertain. The length of the CDR3 is 15 residues. CDR1 is GTSNPN, CDR2 SVGIG, per germline (reference sequence). Between the trimmed V and J ends, which lost 0 bases and 1 base, there was a span of 10 bases. CDR3 in DNA: TGTGCCTGGAGTGTCACGGGAGCAAGCAATCAGCCCCAGCATTTT. This gives the protein CAWSVTGASNQPQHF.

This chain joins TRBV4-3 and TRBJ2-3; 11 bases match TRBD2. CDR1 and CDR2 from the germline V gene are LGHNA and YSLEER. V lost 0 bases, J lost 0 bases, and 2 bases stayed unmatched. The CDR3 has 17 residues. The CDR3 sequence is CASSQDTSGSSTDTQYF. As DNA, the CDR3 is TGCGCCAGCAGCCAAGATACTAGCGGGAGCAGCACAGATACGCAGTATTTT.

This clone was seen a handful of times. V usage is TRBV19 and J usage is TRBJ2-7; TRBD2 matches 10 bases. V shed 7 bases, J shed 2 bases, and the junction held 5 bases outside the gene matches. The CDR3 contains 14 residues. The germline V gene has CDR1 LNHDA and CDR2 SQIVND (reference sequence). DNA of the CDR3: TGTGCCAGTACCAGGACTAGCGGACCCTACGAGCAGTACTTC. The encoded protein is CASTRTSGPYEQYF.

This rearrangement joins TRBV7-2 to TRBJ1-1, with D perhaps matching TRBD1 (5 bases). Trimming took off 5 bases at V and 11 bases at J, with 15 bases between the two ends. CDR1 and CDR2 from the germline V gene are SGHTA and FQGNSA. The CDR3 is 12 amino acids. CDR3 in DNA: TGTGCCAGCAGCGCCTGGGGGGGTCTGGCTTTCTTT. This sequence encodes CASSAWGGLAFF.

The J gene is TRBJ2-2, the V gene TRBV5-1, with D unclear. Trimming shortened V by 4 bases and J by 0 bases, and 7 bases separated the two germline ends. CDR3 size: 14 residues. In germline, CDR1 is SGHRS, CDR2 YFSETQ. The CDR3 coding sequence is TGCGCCAGCAGCCAGGAAGCGAACACCGGGGAGCTGTTTTTT. Translation: CASSQEANTGELFF.

The CDR3 DNA reads TGTGCCAGCAGCTTAGCGTTAGGGGGCACTGAAGCTTTCTTT. It specifies CASSLALGGTEAFF. This chain links TRBV7-8 with TRBJ1-1; D may be TRBD1 (6 bases). Between the trimmed V and J ends, which lost 0 bases and 4 bases, there was a span of 9 bases. The CDR3 has 14 residues. Looked up from germline, CDR1 is SGHVS and CDR2 is FQNEAQ.

The CDR3 is CASSSRPGTSGTHNEQFF. The CDR3 bases are TGTGCCAGCAGCTCCCGACCCGGGACTAGCGGGACCCACAATGAGCAGTTCTTC. The chain couples TRBV7-6 to TRBJ2-1, with TRBD2 identical over 13 bases. The V segment lost 4 bases and the J segment 5 bases; nucleotides outside the gene matches: 11. Germline-derived CDR1 and CDR2 are SGHVS and FNYEAQ. CDR3 length: 18 residues.

This clone was found a few times. This chain connects TRBV30 to TRBJ1-5; D possibly corresponds to TRBD1 (6 bases). Germline loops: CDR1 GTSNPN, CDR2 SVGIG (reference sequence). Trimming took off 2 bases at V and 6 bases at J, with 17 bases between the two ends. The CDR3 sequence is 15 residues long. The CDR3 bases are TGTGCCTGGAGTTCGCTGGGGGCAGGGAGTCAGCCCCAGCATTTT. It translates to CAWSSLGAGSQPQHF.

J is TRBJ2-3 and V is TRBV10-2; 11 bases align to TRBD2. From germline, CDR1 is WSHSY and CDR2 SAAADI. The CDR3 is made up of 15 amino acids. V lost 6 bases, J lost 6 bases, and 8 bases stayed unmatched. The CDR3 DNA is TGCGCCAGCAGATTTGGACTAGCGGGCCAGGATACGCAGTATTTT. This codes for CASRFGLAGQDTQYF.